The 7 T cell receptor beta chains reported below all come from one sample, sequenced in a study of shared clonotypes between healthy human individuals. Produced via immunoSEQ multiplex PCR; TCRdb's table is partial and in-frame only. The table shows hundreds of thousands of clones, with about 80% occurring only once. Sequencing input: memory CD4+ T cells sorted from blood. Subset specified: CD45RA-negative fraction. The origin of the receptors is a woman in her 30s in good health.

The CDR3 is CSVEQGAGTDTQYF. DNA for the CDR3: TGCAGCGTTGAACAGGGGGCAGGAACAGATACGCAGTATTTT. This chain links TRBV29-1 with TRBJ2-3, with 8 bases fitting TRBD1. CDR3 length: 14 residues. Germline V lookup: CDR1 SQVTM, CDR2 ANQGSEA. Losses at the gene ends were 2 bases for V and 3 bases for J; bases not matched to a gene: 4.

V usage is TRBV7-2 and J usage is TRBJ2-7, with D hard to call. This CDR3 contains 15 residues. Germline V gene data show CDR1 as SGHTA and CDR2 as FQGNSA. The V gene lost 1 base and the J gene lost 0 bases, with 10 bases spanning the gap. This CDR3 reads CASSLEAVSSYEQYF. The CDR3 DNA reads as TGTGCCAGCAGCTTAGAAGCTGTGAGCTCCTACGAGCAGTACTTC.

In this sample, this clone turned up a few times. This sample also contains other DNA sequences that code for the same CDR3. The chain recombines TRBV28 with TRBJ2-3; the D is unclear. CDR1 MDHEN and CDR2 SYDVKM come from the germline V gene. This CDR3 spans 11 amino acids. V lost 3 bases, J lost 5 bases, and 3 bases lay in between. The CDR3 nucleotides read TGTGCCAGCAGTTTTGGAGATACGCAGTATTTT. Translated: CASSFGDTQYF. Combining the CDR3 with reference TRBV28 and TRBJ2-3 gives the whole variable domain DVKVTQSSRYLVKRTGEKVFLECVQDMDHENMFWYRQDPGLGLRLIYFSYDVKMKEKGDIPEGYSVSREKKERFSLILESASTNQTSMYLCASSFGDTQYFGPGTRLTVL.

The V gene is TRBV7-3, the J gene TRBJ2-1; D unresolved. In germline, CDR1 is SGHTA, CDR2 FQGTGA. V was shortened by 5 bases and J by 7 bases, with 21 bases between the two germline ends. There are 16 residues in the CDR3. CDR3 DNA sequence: TGTGCCAGCAGCCTAAGACCCGGACCTCCGGTTAATGAGCAGTTCTTC. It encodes CASSLRPGPPVNEQFF.

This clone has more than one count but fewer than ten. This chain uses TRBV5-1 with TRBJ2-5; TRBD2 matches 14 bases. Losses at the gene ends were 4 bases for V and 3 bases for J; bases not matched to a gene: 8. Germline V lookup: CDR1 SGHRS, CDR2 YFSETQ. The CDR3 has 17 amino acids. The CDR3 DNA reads TGCGCCAGCAGCATGGGACTAGCGGGAGTAGGAGAAGAGACCCAGTACTTC. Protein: CASSMGLAGVGEETQYF.

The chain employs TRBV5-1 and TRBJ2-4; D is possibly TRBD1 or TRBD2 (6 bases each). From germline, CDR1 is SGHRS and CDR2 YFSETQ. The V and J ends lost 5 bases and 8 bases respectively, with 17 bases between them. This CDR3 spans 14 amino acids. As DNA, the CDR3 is TGCGCCAGCAGGGAGGGGGATGCATGGGACATTCAGTACTTC. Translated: CASREGDAWDIQYF.

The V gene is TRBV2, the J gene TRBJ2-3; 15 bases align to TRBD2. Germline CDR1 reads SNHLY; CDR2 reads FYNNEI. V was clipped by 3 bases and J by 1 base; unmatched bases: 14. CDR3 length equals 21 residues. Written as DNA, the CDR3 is TGTGCCAGCAGTGATGTGTCCACCCCGGGACTAGCGGGGGGAGGCACAGATACGCAGTATTTT. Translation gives CASSDVSTPGLAGGGTDTQYF.